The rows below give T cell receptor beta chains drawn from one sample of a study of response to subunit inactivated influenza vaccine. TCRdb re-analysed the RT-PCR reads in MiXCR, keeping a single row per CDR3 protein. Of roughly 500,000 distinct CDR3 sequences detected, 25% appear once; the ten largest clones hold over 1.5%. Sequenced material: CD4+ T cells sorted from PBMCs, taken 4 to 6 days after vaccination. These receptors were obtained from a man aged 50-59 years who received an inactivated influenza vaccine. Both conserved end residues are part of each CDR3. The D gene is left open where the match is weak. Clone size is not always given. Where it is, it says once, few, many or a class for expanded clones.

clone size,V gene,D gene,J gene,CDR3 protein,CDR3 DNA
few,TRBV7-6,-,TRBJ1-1,CASSPRGPRGPRGTEAFF,TGTGCCAGCAGCCCTCGGGGACCCAGGGGACCTCGTGGTACTGAAGCTTTCTTT
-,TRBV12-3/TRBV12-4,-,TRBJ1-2,CASSFSGNRGYTF,TGTGCCAGCAGTTTTTCTGGGAATCGGGGCTACACCTTC
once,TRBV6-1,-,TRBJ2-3,CASKRGGIRFRDDTQYF,TGTGCCAGCAAGAGAGGGGGGATTAGGTTCAGGGACGATACGCAGTATTTT
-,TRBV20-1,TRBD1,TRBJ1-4,CCARDWDRGRVNEKLFF,TGCTGTGCTAGAGATTGGGACAGGGGGCGCGTAAATGAAAAACTGTTTTTT
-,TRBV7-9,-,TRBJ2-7,CASSQGGKFTYEQYF,TGTGCCAGCAGTCAAGGGGGAAAGTTTACCTACGAGCAGTACTTC
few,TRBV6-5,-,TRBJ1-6,CASSYVRGRGRDSPLHF,TGTGCCAGCAGTTACGTCCGGGGGCGCGGACGTGATTCACCCCTCCACTTT
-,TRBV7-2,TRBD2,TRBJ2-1,CASSFGLAGGHNEQFF,TGTGCCAGCAGCTTTGGACTAGCGGGAGGTCACAATGAGCAGTTCTTC
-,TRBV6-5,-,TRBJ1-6,CASNSARNSPLHF,TGTGCCAGCAATTCTGCCCGGAATTCACCCCTCCACTTT
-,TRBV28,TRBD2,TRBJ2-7,CASSSPGLASYEQYF,TGTGCCAGCAGTTCTCCGGGACTAGCGTCCTACGAGCAGTACTTC
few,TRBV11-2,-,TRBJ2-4,CASSLGALAKNIQYF,TGTGCCAGCAGCTTAGGCGCCTTAGCCAAAAACATTCAGTACTTC
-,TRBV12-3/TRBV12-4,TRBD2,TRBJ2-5,CASSSSGGDETQYF,TGTGCCAGCAGTTCTAGCGGGGGAGATGAGACCCAGTACTTC
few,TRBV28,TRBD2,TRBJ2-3,CASSLRTSGAAIDTQYF,TGTGCCAGCAGTCTGAGGACTAGCGGGGCGGCGATAGATACGCAGTATTTT
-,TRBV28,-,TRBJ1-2,CASSTTRVGGYTF,TGTGCCAGCAGTACGACACGGGTGGGCGGCTACACCTTC
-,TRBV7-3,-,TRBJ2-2,CASSLTPQGGGELFF,TGTGCCAGCAGCTTAACACCACAGGGAGGCGGGGAGCTGTTTTTT
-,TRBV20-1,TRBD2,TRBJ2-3,CSARGRDTDTQYF,TGCAGTGCTAGGGGGAGGGACACAGATACGCAGTATTTT
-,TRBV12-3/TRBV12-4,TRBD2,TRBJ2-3,CASTLLAGGPDTQYF,TGTGCCAGCACCCTACTAGCGGGCGGCCCAGATACGCAGTATTTT
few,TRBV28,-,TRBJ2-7,CARNLGVVKLRVEYF,TGTGCCAGGAACTTGGGCGTAGTTAAGCTCCGAGTGGAGTACTTC
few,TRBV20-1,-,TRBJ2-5,CSARDLAVGQETQYF,TGCAGTGCTAGAGATCTTGCGGTGGGACAAGAGACCCAGTACTTC
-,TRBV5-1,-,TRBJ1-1,CASSLEVAGAPEAFF,TGCGCCAGCAGCTTGGAGGTAGCAGGGGCCCCTGAAGCTTTCTTT
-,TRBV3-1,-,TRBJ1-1,CASSPRPGPAFF,TGTGCCAGCAGCCCCCGCCCGGGGCCAGCTTTCTTT
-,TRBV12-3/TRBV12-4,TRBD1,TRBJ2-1,CASSFVLLGQSRGEQFF,TGTGCCAGCAGTTTTGTATTGTTGGGACAGTCCAGAGGTGAGCAGTTCTTC
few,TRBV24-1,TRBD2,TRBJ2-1,CATSDPNRGGRYNEQFF,TGTGCCACCAGTGATCCTAATCGGGGGGGCCGTTACAATGAGCAGTTCTTC
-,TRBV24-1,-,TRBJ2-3,CATSDQKGPRRLTDTQYF,TGTGCCACCAGTGATCAAAAGGGGCCTCGACGGCTAACAGATACGCAGTATTTT
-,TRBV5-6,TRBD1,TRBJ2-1,CASSPGTGIGEQFF,TGTGCCAGCAGCCCCGGGACAGGGATAGGGGAGCAGTTCTTC
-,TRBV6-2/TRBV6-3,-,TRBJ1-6,CASTLPGNSPLHF,TGTGCCAGCACACTACCTGGGAATTCACCCCTCCACTTT
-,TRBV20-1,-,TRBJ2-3,CSAGRQSTSTDTQYF,TGCAGTGCTGGGCGACAGTCCACTAGCACAGATACGCAGTATTTT
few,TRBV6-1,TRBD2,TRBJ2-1,CASSPLAGLNEQFF,TGTGCCAGCAGTCCCCTAGCGGGATTGAATGAGCAGTTCTTC
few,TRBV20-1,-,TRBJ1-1,CSARDDGDLMNTEAFF,TGCAGTGCTAGAGACGACGGGGATCTTATGAACACTGAAGCTTTCTTT
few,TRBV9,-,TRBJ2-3,CASSVQGYTDTQYF,TGTGCCAGCAGCGTGCAGGGGTACACAGATACGCAGTATTTT
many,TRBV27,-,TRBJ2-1,CASGYRGGEQFF,TGTGCCAGCGGGTATCGAGGCGGTGAGCAGTTCTTC
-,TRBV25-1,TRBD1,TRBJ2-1,CASSEGTASYNEQFF,TGTGCCAGCAGTGAAGGGACAGCGAGCTACAATGAGCAGTTCTTC
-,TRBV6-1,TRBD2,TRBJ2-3,CASRANSLADTDTQYF,TGTGCCAGCCGGGCGAATTCGCTAGCGGACACAGATACGCAGTATTTT
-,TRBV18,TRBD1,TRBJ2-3,CASSPGQAPPDTQYF,TGTGCCAGCTCACCAGGACAGGCCCCCCCAGATACGCAGTATTTT
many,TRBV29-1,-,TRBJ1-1,CSVEYGNTEAFF,TGCAGCGTTGAATACGGGAACACTGAAGCTTTCTTT
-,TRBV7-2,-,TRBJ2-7,CASSLAGTRGSYEQYF,TGTGCCAGCAGCTTAGCAGGTACTAGGGGGTCCTACGAGCAGTACTTC
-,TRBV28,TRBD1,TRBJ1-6,CASSLKGAGNSPLHF,TGTGCCAGCAGTTTGAAGGGGGCGGGGAATTCACCCCTCCACTTT